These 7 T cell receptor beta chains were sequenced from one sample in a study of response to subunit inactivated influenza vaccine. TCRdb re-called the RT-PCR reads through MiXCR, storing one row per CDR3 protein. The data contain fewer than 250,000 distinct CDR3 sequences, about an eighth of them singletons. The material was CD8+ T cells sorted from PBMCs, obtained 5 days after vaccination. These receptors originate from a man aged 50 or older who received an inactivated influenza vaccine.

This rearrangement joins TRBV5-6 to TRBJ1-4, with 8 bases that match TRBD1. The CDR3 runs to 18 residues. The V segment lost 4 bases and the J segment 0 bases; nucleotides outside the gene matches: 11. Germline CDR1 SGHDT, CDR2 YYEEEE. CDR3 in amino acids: CASSPGQVIPPTNEKLFF. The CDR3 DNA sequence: TGTGCCAGCAGCCCGGGACAGGTCATACCTCCAACTAATGAAAAACTGTTTTTT.

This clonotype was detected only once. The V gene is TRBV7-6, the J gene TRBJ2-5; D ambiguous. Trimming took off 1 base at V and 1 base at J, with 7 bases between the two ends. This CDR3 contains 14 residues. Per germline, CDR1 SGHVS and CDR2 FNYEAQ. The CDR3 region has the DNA TGTGCCAGCAGCTTAGGACTGACCCAAGAGACCCAGTACTTC. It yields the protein CASSLGLTQETQYF.

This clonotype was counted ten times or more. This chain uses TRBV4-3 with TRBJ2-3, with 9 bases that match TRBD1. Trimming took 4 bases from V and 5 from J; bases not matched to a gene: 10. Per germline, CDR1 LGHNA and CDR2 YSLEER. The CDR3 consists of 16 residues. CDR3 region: CASSPIGQGTGDTQYF. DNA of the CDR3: TGCGCCAGCAGCCCTATCGGACAGGGGACGGGAGATACGCAGTATTTT.

The CDR3 sequence: CSARDFGLAGGPSSVEQYF. CDR3 DNA: TGCAGTGCTAGAGATTTTGGGCTAGCGGGGGGCCCCTCCTCGGTAGAGCAGTACTTC. The chain has TRBV20-1 and TRBJ2-7, with 11 bases fitting TRBD2. Germline lookup yields CDR1 DFQATT and CDR2 SNEGSKA (reference sequence). This CDR3 spans 19 amino acids. Germline trimming cut 0 bases from V and 7 bases from J; bases unmatched to any gene: 20.

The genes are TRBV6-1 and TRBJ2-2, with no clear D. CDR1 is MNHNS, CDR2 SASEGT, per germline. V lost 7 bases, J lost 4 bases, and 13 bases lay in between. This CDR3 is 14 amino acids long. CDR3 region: CASMWAERTGELFF. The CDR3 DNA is TGTGCCAGCATGTGGGCAGAGCGCACCGGGGAGCTGTTTTTT.

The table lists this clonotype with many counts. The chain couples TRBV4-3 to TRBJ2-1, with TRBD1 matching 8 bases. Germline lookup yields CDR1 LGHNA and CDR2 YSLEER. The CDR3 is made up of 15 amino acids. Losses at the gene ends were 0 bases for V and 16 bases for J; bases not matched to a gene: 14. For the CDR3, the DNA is TGCGCCAGCAGCCAAGATGAAATCGGCGGGGACAGGTGTTTCTTC. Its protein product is CASSQDEIGGDRCFF.

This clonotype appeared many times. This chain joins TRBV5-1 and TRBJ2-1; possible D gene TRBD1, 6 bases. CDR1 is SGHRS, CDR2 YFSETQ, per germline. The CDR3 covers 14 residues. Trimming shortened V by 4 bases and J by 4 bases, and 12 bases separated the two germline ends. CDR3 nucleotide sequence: TGCGCCAGCAGCATAGGGGGTACATACAATGAGCAGTTCTTC. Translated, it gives CASSIGGTYNEQFF.